These T cell receptor beta chains were read from a single sample in a study of Tregs in tolerant kidney transplant recipients. Here immunoSEQ multiplex PCR was the method, and the copy in TCRdb shows in-frame clones only, minus some. The sample includes about 31,000 clones, approximately 83% of them seen just once. No antigen has been assigned to these receptors. Sequencing was performed on Tregs from blood cultured with allogeneic cells. These receptors all stem from a human donor in good health. Both conserved end residues are part of each CDR3. The order of the fields is J gene, clone size, V gene, D gene, CDR3 DNA, CDR3 protein. The D gene is left open where the match is weak. The size entry is marked missing in some rows and otherwise reads once, few, many or a size class.

>TRBJ1-2|-|TRBV20-1|-
TGCAGTGCCCTTACCAGGGGCCGCTACACCTTC
CSALTRGRYTF
>TRBJ2-7|-|TRBV29-1|TRBD1
TGCAGCGTTGAATTGGGGACAGGGGCCTACGAGCAGTACTTC
CSVELGTGAYEQYF
>TRBJ1-2|-|TRBV6-5|-
TGTGCCAGCAGACTCTCCGGACTCACGAGGGGCTACACCTTC
CASRLSGLTRGYTF
>TRBJ2-1|-|TRBV5-1|-
TGCGCCAGCAGTTACGGGAGTATGTACAATGAGCAGTTCTTC
CASSYGSMYNEQFF
>TRBJ1-5|-|TRBV2|TRBD1
TGTGCCAGCACCCGGACAGGGGGGGGTCAGCCCCAGCATTTT
CASTRTGGGQPQHF
>TRBJ1-1|-|TRBV7-3|-
TGTGCCAGCAGCTTATGGACAGTAAGGGGCACTGAAGCTTTCTTT
CASSLWTVRGTEAFF
>TRBJ1-4|medium-sized|TRBV7-2|-
TGTGCCAGCAGCTTATCGGGAACCCGGGGTCTCAATGAAAAACTGTTTTTT
CASSLSGTRGLNEKLFF
>TRBJ2-7|-|TRBV19|TRBD1
TGTGCCAGTAGTAGGGGGACAGGAACCTACGAGCAGTACTTC
CASSRGTGTYEQYF
>TRBJ2-5|-|TRBV10-3|-
TGTGCCATCAGTGAGTACCGACAAGAGACCCAGTACTTC
CAISEYRQETQYF
>TRBJ1-1|-|TRBV11-1|-
TGTGCCAGCAGCTTAGTTGTCATAGGGAGAGGGAACACTGAAGCTTTCTTT
CASSLVVIGRGNTEAFF
>TRBJ2-2|-|TRBV4-2|-
TGTGCCAGCAGCGAAGGATCCTGGCGGGAGAACACCGGGGAGCTGTTTTTT
CASSEGSWRENTGELFF
>TRBJ1-1|once|TRBV29-1|-
TGCAGCGTTCGATTTAGACAGGCTCAATCCCGGGGCACTGAAGCTTTCTTT
CSVRFRQAQSRGTEAFF
>TRBJ1-2|-|TRBV6-1|-
TGTGCCAGCAGTTGGAATAACTATGGCTACACCTTC
CASSWNNYGYTF
>TRBJ1-2|-|TRBV27|-
TGTGCCAGCAGTTTATCACTACCGGGCAGCACCCGGGATGGCTACACCTTC
CASSLSLPGSTRDGYTF
>TRBJ2-3|-|TRBV11-3|TRBD1
TGTGCCAGCAGCTCAGGACAGGGGACAGATACGCAGTATTTT
CASSSGQGTDTQYF
>TRBJ1-3|-|TRBV7-8|-
TGTGCCAGCAGCTTGAACCCCAAGGGAAACACCATATATTTT
CASSLNPKGNTIYF
>TRBJ2-1|-|TRBV4-3|TRBD2
TGCGCCAGCAGCCGCCGAGCCGGGACTAGGGGACACAATGAGCAGTTCTTC
CASSRRAGTRGHNEQFF
>TRBJ2-3|-|TRBV5-8|TRBD2
TGTGCCAGCAGCTTGGGACTTTTAGCGGGGACAGATACGCAGTATTTT
CASSLGLLAGTDTQYF
>TRBJ2-3|-|TRBV6-5|-
TGTGCCAGCAGTTTGGCTCGGGGGACCACAGATACGCAGTATTTT
CASSLARGTTDTQYF
>TRBJ2-1|-|TRBV27|-
TGTGCCAGCAGTTTAAGGGCCCTACGGGGTTACAATGAGCAGTTCTTC
CASSLRALRGYNEQFF
>TRBJ1-2|-|TRBV30|-
TGTGCCTGGAGTGTACGAGCGAGCGGTCATGGCTACACCTTC
CAWSVRASGHGYTF
>TRBJ2-1|once|TRBV5-8|TRBD1
TGTGCCAGCAGCTTGGTGGGACAGGGGTGGAATGAGCAGTTCTTC
CASSLVGQGWNEQFF
>TRBJ1-2|few|TRBV7-2|-
TGTGCCAGCAGCTTAGGGGGCCGCCAGGGATCGGGCACCTTC
CASSLGGRQGSGTF
>TRBJ1-5|few|TRBV7-8|-
TGTGCCAGCAGCTTATCTGGGGTATCCAATCAGCCCCAGCATTTT
CASSLSGVSNQPQHF